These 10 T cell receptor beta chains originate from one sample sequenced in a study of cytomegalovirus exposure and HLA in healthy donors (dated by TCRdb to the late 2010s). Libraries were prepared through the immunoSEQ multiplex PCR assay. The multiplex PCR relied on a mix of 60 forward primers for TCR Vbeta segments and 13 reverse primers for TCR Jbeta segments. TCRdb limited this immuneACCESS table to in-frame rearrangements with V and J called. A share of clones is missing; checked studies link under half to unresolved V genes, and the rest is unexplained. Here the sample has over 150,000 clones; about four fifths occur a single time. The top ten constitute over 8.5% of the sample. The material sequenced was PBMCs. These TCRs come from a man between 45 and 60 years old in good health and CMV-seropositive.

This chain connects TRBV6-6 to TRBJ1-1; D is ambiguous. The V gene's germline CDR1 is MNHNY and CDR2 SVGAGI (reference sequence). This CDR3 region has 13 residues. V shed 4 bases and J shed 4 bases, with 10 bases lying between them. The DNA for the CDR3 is TGTGCCAGCAGTTGGGGAGCGGGCACTGAAGCTTTCTTT. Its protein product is CASSWGAGTEAFF.

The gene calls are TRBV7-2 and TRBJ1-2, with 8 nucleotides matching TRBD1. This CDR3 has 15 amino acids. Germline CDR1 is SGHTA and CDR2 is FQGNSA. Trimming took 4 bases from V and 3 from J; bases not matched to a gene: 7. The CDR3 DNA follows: TGTGCCAGCAGCTGGCCTCCGGGACAGGACTATGGCTACACCTTC. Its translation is CASSWPPGQDYGYTF.

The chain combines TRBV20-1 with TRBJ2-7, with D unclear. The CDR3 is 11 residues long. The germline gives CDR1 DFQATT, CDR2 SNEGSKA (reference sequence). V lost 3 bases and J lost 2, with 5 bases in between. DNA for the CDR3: TGCAGTGCTAGTATCCCCTACGAGCAGTACTTC. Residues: CSASIPYEQYF.

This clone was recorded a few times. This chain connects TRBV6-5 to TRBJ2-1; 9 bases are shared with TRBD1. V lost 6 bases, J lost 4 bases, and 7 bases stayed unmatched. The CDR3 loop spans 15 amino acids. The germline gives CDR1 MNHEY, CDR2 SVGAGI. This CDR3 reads CASRKTGGAYNEQFF. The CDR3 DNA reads TGTGCCAGCAGAAAAACAGGGGGCGCTTACAATGAGCAGTTCTTC.

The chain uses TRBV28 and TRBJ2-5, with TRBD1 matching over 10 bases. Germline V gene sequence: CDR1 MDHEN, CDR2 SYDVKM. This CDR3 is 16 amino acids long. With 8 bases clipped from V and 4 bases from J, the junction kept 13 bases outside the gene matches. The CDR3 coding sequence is TGTGCCAGCGACGCCGGGACAGGGGCCACTCCAGAGACCCAGTACTTC. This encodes CASDAGTGATPETQYF.

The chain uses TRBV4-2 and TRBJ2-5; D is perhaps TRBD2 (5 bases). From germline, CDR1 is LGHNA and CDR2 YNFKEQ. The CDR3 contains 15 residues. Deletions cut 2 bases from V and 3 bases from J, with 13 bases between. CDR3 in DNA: TGTGCCAGCAGCCAACCCCTTTACGGGGAAGAGACCCAGTACTTC. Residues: CASSQPLYGEETQYF.

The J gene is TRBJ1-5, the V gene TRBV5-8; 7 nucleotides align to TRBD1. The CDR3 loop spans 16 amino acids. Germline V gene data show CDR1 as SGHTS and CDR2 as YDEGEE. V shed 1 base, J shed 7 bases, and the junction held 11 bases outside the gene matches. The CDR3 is CASSLYRGIGEQPQHF. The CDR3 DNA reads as TGTGCCAGCAGCTTGTACAGGGGAATTGGTGAACAGCCCCAGCATTTT.

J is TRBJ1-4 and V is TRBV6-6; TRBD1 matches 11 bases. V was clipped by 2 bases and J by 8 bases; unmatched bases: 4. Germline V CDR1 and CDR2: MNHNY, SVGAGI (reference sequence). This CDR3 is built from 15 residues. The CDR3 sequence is CASSYRGQGGEKLFF. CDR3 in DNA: TGTGCCAGCAGTTACCGGGGACAGGGGGGGGAAAAACTGTTTTTT.

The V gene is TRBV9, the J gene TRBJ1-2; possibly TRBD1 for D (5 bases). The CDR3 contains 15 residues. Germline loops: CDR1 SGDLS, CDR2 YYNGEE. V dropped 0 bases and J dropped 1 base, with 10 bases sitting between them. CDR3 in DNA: TGTGCCAGCAGCGTAGACGGGGGACTTAACTATGGCTACACCTTC. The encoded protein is CASSVDGGLNYGYTF.

The DNA of the CDR3 is TGTGCCAGCAGTGGGGACAGGGATGGCTACACCTTC. Protein: CASSGDRDGYTF. The rearrangement links TRBV28 to TRBJ1-2, with TRBD1 matching over 9 bases. Germline CDR1 and CDR2: MDHEN and SYDVKM. This CDR3 has 12 amino acids. V lost 5 bases and J lost 6; bases outside the gene matches: 1.